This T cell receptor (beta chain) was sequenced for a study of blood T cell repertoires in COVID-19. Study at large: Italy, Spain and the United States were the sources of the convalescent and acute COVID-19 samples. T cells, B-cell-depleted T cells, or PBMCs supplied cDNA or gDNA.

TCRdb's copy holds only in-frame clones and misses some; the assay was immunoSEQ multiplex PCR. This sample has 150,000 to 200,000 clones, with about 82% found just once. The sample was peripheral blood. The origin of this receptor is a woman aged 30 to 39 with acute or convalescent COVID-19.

CDR3 nucleotides: TGTGCCAGCAGTTACGAAGACAGTGGTAATTCACCCCTCCACTTT. This sequence encodes CASSYEDSGNSPLHF. The V and J genes are TRBV6-5 and TRBJ1-6; tentatively, D is TRBD1 (5 bases). Germline V lookup: CDR1 MNHEY, CDR2 SVGAGI. V dropped 2 bases and J dropped 6 bases, with 11 bases sitting between them. CDR3 length equals 15 residues.